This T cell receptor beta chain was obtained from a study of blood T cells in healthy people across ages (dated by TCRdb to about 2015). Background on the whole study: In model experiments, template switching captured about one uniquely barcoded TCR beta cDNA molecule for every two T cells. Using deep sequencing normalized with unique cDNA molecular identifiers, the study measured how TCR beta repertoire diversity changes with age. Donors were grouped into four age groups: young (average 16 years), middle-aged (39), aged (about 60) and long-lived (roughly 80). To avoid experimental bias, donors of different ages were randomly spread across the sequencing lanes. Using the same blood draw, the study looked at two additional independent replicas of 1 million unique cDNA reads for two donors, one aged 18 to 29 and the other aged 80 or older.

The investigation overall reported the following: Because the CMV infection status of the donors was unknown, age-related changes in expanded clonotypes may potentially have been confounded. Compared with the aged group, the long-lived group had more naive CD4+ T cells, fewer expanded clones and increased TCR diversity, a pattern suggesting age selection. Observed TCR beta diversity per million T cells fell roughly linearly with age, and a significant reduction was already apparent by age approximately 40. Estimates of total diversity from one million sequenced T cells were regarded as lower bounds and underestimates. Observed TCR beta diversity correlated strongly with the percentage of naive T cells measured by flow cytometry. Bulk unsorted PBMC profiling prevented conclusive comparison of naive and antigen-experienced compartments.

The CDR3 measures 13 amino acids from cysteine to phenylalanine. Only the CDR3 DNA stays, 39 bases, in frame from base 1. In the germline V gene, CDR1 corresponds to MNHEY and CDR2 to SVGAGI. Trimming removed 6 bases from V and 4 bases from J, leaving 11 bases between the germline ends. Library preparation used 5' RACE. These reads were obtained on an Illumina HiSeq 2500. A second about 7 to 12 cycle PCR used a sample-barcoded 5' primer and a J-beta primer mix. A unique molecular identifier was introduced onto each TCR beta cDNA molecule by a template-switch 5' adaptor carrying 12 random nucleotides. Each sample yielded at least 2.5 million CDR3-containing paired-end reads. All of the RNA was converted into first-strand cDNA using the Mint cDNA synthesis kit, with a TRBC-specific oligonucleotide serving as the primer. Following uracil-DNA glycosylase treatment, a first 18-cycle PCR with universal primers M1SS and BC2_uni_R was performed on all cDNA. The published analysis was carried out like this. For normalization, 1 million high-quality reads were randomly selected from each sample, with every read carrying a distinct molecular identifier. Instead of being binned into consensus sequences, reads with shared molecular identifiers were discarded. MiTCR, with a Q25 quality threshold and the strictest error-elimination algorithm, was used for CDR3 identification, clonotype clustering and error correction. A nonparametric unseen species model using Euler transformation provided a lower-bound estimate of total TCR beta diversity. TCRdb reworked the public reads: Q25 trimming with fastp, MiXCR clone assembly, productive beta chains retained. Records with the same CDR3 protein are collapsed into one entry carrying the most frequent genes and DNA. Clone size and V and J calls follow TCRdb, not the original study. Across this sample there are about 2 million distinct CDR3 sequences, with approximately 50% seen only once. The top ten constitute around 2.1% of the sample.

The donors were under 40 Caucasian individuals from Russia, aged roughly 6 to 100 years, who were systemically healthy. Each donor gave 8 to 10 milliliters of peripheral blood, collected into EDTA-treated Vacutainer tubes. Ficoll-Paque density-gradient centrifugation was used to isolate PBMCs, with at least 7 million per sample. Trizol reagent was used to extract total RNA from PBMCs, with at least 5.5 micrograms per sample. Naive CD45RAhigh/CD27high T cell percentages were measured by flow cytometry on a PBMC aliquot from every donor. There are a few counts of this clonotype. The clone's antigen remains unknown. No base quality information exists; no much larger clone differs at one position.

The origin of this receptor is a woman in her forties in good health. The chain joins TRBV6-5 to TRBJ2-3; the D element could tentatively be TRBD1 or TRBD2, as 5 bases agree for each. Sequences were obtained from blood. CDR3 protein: CASRERTPDTQYF. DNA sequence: TGTGCCAGCAGGGAGCGGACACCAGATACGCAGTATTTT.